This is a list of T cell receptor beta chains from one sample in a study of radiotherapy plus CTLA-4 blockade in lung cancer. Libraries were prepared by immunoSEQ multiplex PCR; TCRdb keeps only in-frame clonotypes and omits some of them. The data show approximately 38,000 clones, 80% to 90% seen once. The material was peripheral blood, obtained from a patient treated with radiotherapy plus ipilimumab. The receptor source for this set is a human donor with non-small cell lung cancer whose response to radiotherapy plus ipilimumab could not be evaluated. CDR3s include the opening cysteine and the closing phenylalanine or tryptophan. The D gene is left open where the match is weak. Clone sizes are given selectively: once, few, many, or a class where the clone is expanded.

CDR3	DNA	J	size	D	V
CASSPRTSGKLNTGELFF	TGTGCCAGCAGTCCCAGGACTAGCGGGAAACTCAACACCGGGGAGCTGTTTTTT	TRBJ2-2	.	TRBD2	TRBV27
CASGGGVAGPQETQYF	TGCGCCAGCGGCGGCGGGGTAGCGGGTCCCCAAGAGACCCAGTACTTC	TRBJ2-5	.	TRBD2	TRBV5-1
CASSRTTPRGTGELFF	TGTGCCAGCAGCCGAACCACACCCAGGGGTACCGGGGAGCTGTTTTTT	TRBJ2-2	.	.	TRBV11-2
CASSLGGQGNEQFF	TGTGCCAGCAGCTTAGGGGGACAGGGTAACGAGCAGTTCTTC	TRBJ2-1	.	TRBD1	TRBV7-3
CASSPGTSGDTQYF	TGCGCCAGCAGTCCCGGGACTAGCGGGGATACGCAGTATTTT	TRBJ2-3	.	TRBD2	TRBV10-1
CASRGQDSGNTIYF	TGTGCCAGCCGAGGACAGGACTCTGGAAACACCATATATTTT	TRBJ1-3	few	TRBD1	TRBV5-6
CASSLWRTGTYEQYF	TGTGCCAGCAGTTTATGGAGGACGGGGACCTACGAGCAGTACTTC	TRBJ2-7	.	.	TRBV28
CAGSGDSYEQYF	TGTGCCGGCTCGGGGGACTCCTACGAGCAGTACTTC	TRBJ2-7	.	.	TRBV2
CASSFRSPTEAFF	TGTGCCAGCAGCTTCAGGTCCCCGACTGAAGCTTTCTTT	TRBJ1-1	once	.	TRBV7-9
CASSEGLYNEQFF	TGTGCCAGCAGCGAAGGACTCTACAATGAGCAGTTCTTC	TRBJ2-1	once	.	TRBV11-2
CASTHLGRAAEQYF	TGTGCCAGCACCCACCTTGGGCGGGCGGCCGAGCAGTACTTC	TRBJ2-7	.	.	TRBV5-5
CASRLTRDRVKKTGANVLTF	TGCGCCAGCAGGCTAACACGGGACAGAGTGAAAAAGACCGGGGCCAACGTCCTGACTTTC	TRBJ2-6	.	TRBD1	TRBV4-1
CASSPGGTGNTIYF	TGTGCCAGCTCTCCAGGGGGCACTGGAAACACCATATATTTT	TRBJ1-3	.	TRBD1	TRBV18
CASSPRRADTQYF	TGCGCCAGCAGCCCACGGAGGGCAGATACGCAGTATTTT	TRBJ2-3	.	.	TRBV4-3
CASSKQAADTQYF	TGTGCCAGCAGCAAGCAAGCCGCAGATACGCAGTATTTT	TRBJ2-3	.	.	TRBV7-2
CASSNGQGRYTEAFF	TGTGCCAGCAGCAATGGACAGGGGCGGTACACTGAAGCTTTCTTT	TRBJ1-1	.	TRBD1	TRBV5-5
CASSGVAGGDTQYF	TGTGCCAGCAGCGGAGTAGCGGGAGGAGATACGCAGTATTTT	TRBJ2-3	.	TRBD2	TRBV11-2
CASRGDTGANVLTF	TGTGCCAGCAGAGGGGATACTGGGGCCAACGTCCTGACTTTC	TRBJ2-6	.	.	TRBV6-4
CASSLRGEGDTQYF	TGCGCCAGCAGCTTGCGCGGAGAGGGAGATACGCAGTATTTT	TRBJ2-3	.	.	TRBV5-1
CASSGGSETQYF	TGTGCCAGTAGTGGCGGGAGCGAGACCCAGTACTTC	TRBJ2-5	.	TRBD2	TRBV19
CASSDRSSYNEQFF	TGTGCCAGCAGCGACAGGAGCTCCTACAATGAGCAGTTCTTC	TRBJ2-1	.	.	TRBV7-2
CATSRDLFLNTEAFF	TGTGCCACCAGCAGAGATCTGTTTCTGAACACTGAAGCTTTCTTT	TRBJ1-1	once	.	TRBV15
CASSQDGWALTEQFF	TGTGCCAGCAGCCAAGACGGATGGGCACTCACTGAGCAGTTCTTC	TRBJ2-1	.	.	TRBV4-2
CASSYPQYQKTQYF	TGTGCCAGCAGTTATCCCCAGTACCAAAAGACCCAGTACTTC	TRBJ2-5	.	.	TRBV6-9
CASSEKVGLTGPYEQYF	TGTGCCAGCAGTGAGAAAGTAGGGCTCACAGGACCCTACGAGCAGTACTTC	TRBJ2-7	once	.	TRBV6-1
CASSERGHLNTEAFF	TGTGCCAGCAGTGAACGGGGTCATCTGAACACTGAAGCTTTCTTT	TRBJ1-1	.	.	TRBV25-1
CASSEVGSGRVYEQYF	TGTGCCAGCAGTGAGGTAGGGAGCGGGAGGGTCTACGAGCAGTACTTC	TRBJ2-7	.	TRBD2	TRBV2
CASKEVISGNTIYF	TGTGCCAGCAAGGAGGTGATCTCTGGAAACACCATATATTTT	TRBJ1-3	.	.	TRBV28
CASSQGQRNSPLHF	TGTGCCAGCAGCCAGGGACAGAGAAATTCACCCCTCCACTTT	TRBJ1-6	.	TRBD1	TRBV11-1
CASSPRQGIKEQFF	TGCGCCAGCAGCCCTAGACAGGGGATTAAAGAGCAGTTCTTC	TRBJ2-1	.	TRBD1	TRBV5-1
CASSPSGRMDNEQFF	TGTGCCAGCAGCCCTAGCGGGAGGATGGACAATGAGCAGTTCTTC	TRBJ2-1	.	TRBD2	TRBV9
CASSLGQADQETQYF	TGCGCCAGCAGCTTGGGACAGGCAGACCAAGAGACCCAGTACTTC	TRBJ2-5	.	.	TRBV5-1
CASTHPGGEQFF	TGCGCCAGCACTCACCCTGGGGGGGAGCAGTTCTTC	TRBJ2-1	.	.	TRBV4-1
CASSLDPQNRGEQYF	TGTGCCAGCAGCTTAGACCCTCAAAACCGGGGCGAGCAGTACTTC	TRBJ2-7	.	.	TRBV11-2
CASSVRGFTDTQYF	TGTGCCAGCAGCGTAAGGGGGTTCACAGATACGCAGTATTTT	TRBJ2-3	.	.	TRBV9
CASRRSGELFF	TGTGCCAGTAGAAGGAGTGGGGAGCTGTTTTTT	TRBJ2-2	.	.	TRBV19
CASSSGRGYEQYF	TGTGCCAGCAGCTCGGGCAGGGGCTACGAGCAGTACTTC	TRBJ2-7	few	.	TRBV5-6
CASTENPRDRGNQPQHF	TGTGCCAGTACAGAGAACCCCCGGGACAGGGGCAATCAGCCCCAGCATTTT	TRBJ1-5	.	TRBD1	TRBV19
CASSGQGGMPQHF	TGTGCCAGTAGCGGACAGGGTGGAATGCCCCAGCATTTT	TRBJ1-5	.	TRBD1	TRBV19
CASSQDQNTPNSPLHF	TGTGCCAGCAGCCAAGATCAAAACACCCCGAATTCACCCCTCCACTTT	TRBJ1-6	few	.	TRBV4-2
CASSQAFYSFYGYTF	TGCGCCAGCAGCCAAGCATTCTACAGCTTCTATGGCTACACCTTC	TRBJ1-2	few	.	TRBV4-1
CASSQEFGGARGTQYF	TGTGCCAGCAGCCAAGAATTCGGCGGGGCGCGGGGGACCCAGTACTTC	TRBJ2-5	.	.	TRBV4-2
CASSLAQPGGWKDTQYF	TGTGCCAGCAGCTTGGCCCAGCCAGGGGGCTGGAAAGATACGCAGTATTTT	TRBJ2-3	few	TRBD1	TRBV5-8
CASSGTGGWTGELFF	TGTGCCAGCAGCGGAACAGGGGGTTGGACCGGGGAGCTGTTTTTT	TRBJ2-2	.	TRBD1	TRBV28
CASSVWGGSETQYF	TGTGCCAGCAGTGTGTGGGGAGGGTCAGAGACCCAGTACTTC	TRBJ2-5	.	TRBD2	TRBV2
CASSAGGLVAGANVLTF	TGTGCCAGCAGTGCGGGGGGTTTGGTGGCTGGGGCCAACGTCCTGACTTTC	TRBJ2-6	.	TRBD2	TRBV6-1
CAISEVSRGGRHNEQFF	TGTGCCATCAGTGAGGTCTCCCGGGGGGGCCGTCACAATGAGCAGTTCTTC	TRBJ2-1	.	TRBD2	TRBV10-3
CASSQGSGPSYNSPLHF	TGCGCCAGCAGCCAAGGGTCAGGGCCAAGCTATAATTCACCCCTCCACTTT	TRBJ1-6	.	.	TRBV4-3
CAISGGTGLNEKLFF	TGTGCCATCAGTGGGGGGACAGGTCTTAATGAAAAACTGTTTTTT	TRBJ1-4	.	TRBD1	TRBV10-3
CATSRELAGGNEQFF	TGTGCCACCAGCAGAGAACTAGCGGGGGGCAATGAGCAGTTCTTC	TRBJ2-1	.	TRBD2	TRBV15
CASSGGGALNTEAFF	TGTGCCAGCAGTGGTGGGGGCGCGCTGAACACTGAAGCTTTCTTT	TRBJ1-1	.	.	TRBV6-5